Below are 20 T cell receptor beta chains sequenced from a single sample in a study of technical replicates of blood from four donors. Repertoires were generated with immunoSEQ multiplex PCR, while TCRdb's copy carries only in-frame clones and drops some. Among about 85,000 clones, roughly 94% were seen once, and the ten largest hold approximately 0.25%. The material sequenced was T cells isolated from PBMCs. These receptors came from a human donor in good health.

The V and J genes are TRBV7-9 and TRBJ1-4; TRBD1 might be the D (5 bases). Deletions cut 1 base from V and 7 bases from J, with 13 bases between. This CDR3 has 15 residues. Germline V lookup: CDR1 SEHNR, CDR2 FQNEAQ (reference sequence). CDR3 residues: CASSLGVSGAEKLFF. Written as DNA, the CDR3 is TGTGCCAGCAGCTTAGGAGTCAGCGGGGCTGAAAAACTGTTTTTT.

This sequence joins TRBV11-2 and TRBJ2-1; a weak D match, TRBD2 (6 bases). Trimming removed 3 bases from V and 0 bases from J, with 9 bases in between. Looked up from germline, CDR1 is SGHAT and CDR2 is FQNNGV. The CDR3 totals 15 residues. CDR3 coding DNA: TGTGCCAGCAGCTTCACTAGCAGCTCCTACAATGAGCAGTTCTTC. It is translated as CASSFTSSSYNEQFF.

The rearrangement uses TRBV2 and TRBJ1-5; the D gene is possibly TRBD1 (5 bases). The CDR3 runs 16 residues. Germline CDR1 and CDR2: SNHLY and FYNNEI. Trimming pared 4 bases from V and 0 bases from J, leaving 13 bases between. The CDR3 nucleotides read TGTGCCAGCAGTGTGGGGCACTTCAATAGCAATCAGCCCCAGCATTTT. Translated, it gives CASSVGHFNSNQPQHF.

The chain links TRBV27 to TRBJ1-1; tentative D call: TRBD1 (5 bases). Germline CDR1 MNHEY, CDR2 SMNVEV (reference sequence). The length of the CDR3 is 15 residues. Trimming left V 3 bases short and J 5 bases short, with 16 bases between. The CDR3 DNA is TGTGCCAGCAGTTTTATTTCAGGGAGGAGAACTGAAGCTTTCTTT. Protein product: CASSFISGRRTEAFF.

Here the CDR3 reads CASESIGVVGTDTQYF. CDR3 DNA: TGTGCCAGCGAATCTATCGGGGTCGTCGGCACAGATACGCAGTATTTT. The rearrangement joins TRBV28 to TRBJ2-3, with TRBD2 as a possible D gene (5 bases). The ends were cut back, 8 bases at V and 1 base at J, with 19 bases in the middle. CDR1 is MDHEN, CDR2 SYDVKM, per germline. CDR3 length: 16 amino acids.

The table lists this clone with a count of one. This chain uses TRBV25-1 with TRBJ2-1, with D uncertain. The CDR3 is 12 residues long. Germline CDR1 and CDR2: MGHDK and SYGVNS. With 3 bases removed from V and 15 bases from J, the gap between germline ends came to 15 bases. Written as DNA, the CDR3 is TGTGCCAGCAGTGAGGGCAGGTTGGGTTGGTTCTTC. Translation: CASSEGRLGWFF.

V and J are TRBV25-1 and TRBJ1-1; TRBD1 agrees at 7 bases. CDR1 MGHDK and CDR2 SYGVNS come from the germline V gene. Trimming cost V 6 bases and J 8 bases; bases outside gene matches: 12. This CDR3 has 14 amino acids. The CDR3, as DNA: TGTGCCAGCAGATCCAGGGGGACGGTATTAGAAGCTTTCTTT. As protein: CASRSRGTVLEAFF. The entire variable domain, with the rest obtained from reference TRBV25-1 and TRBJ1-1, is as follows: EADIYQTPRYLVIGTGKKITLECSQTMGHDKMYWYQQDPGMELHLIHYSYGVNSTEKGDLSSESTVSRIRTEHFPLTLESARPSHTSQYLCASRSRGTVLEAFFGQGTRLTVV.

The CDR3 protein is CASKSWGQVQETQYF. CDR3 sequence (DNA): TGTGCCAGCAAGTCCTGGGGACAGGTCCAAGAGACCCAGTACTTC. This chain connects TRBV28 to TRBJ2-5, with 8 bases matching TRBD1. The germline V gene encodes CDR1 MDHEN and CDR2 SYDVKM. With 7 bases clipped from V and 1 base from J, the junction kept 8 bases outside the gene matches. There are 15 residues in the CDR3.

V usage is TRBV5-1 and J usage is TRBJ2-7; D is perhaps TRBD1 (5 bases). V dropped 4 bases and J dropped 4 bases, with 21 bases sitting between them. Germline assignment: CDR1 SGHRS and CDR2 YFSETQ. CDR3 length: 16 residues. The CDR3 nucleotides are TGCGCCAGCAGCCTATCCGACAGACCTTTACATTACGAGCAGTACTTC. Translated, it gives CASSLSDRPLHYEQYF.

This clone was observed a single time. This chain links TRBV5-1 with TRBJ2-7; the match to TRBD1 covers 9 bases. This CDR3 has 16 residues. Germline V gene data show CDR1 as SGHRS and CDR2 as YFSETQ. V gave up 0 bases and J gave up 2 bases; unmatched junction bases: 6. The CDR3 reads CASSLAPGTGTYEQYF. In DNA form, the CDR3 reads TGCGCCAGCAGCTTGGCGCCCGGGACAGGGACCTACGAGCAGTACTTC. The entire variable domain, with the rest obtained from reference TRBV5-1 and TRBJ2-7, is as follows: KAGVTQTPRYLIKTRGQQVTLSCSPISGHRSVSWYQQTPGQGLQFLFEYFSETQRNKGNFPGRFSGRQFSNSRSEMNVSTLELGDSALYLCASSLAPGTGTYEQYFGPGTRLTVT.

V and J are TRBV28 and TRBJ2-7, with D possibly being TRBD1 (6 bases). CDR1 and CDR2 from the germline V gene are MDHEN and SYDVKM. The CDR3 is made up of 15 amino acids. V was trimmed by 6 bases and J by 5 bases, leaving 20 bases between them. The DNA of the CDR3 is TGTGCCAGCAGCTCAGCCACAGGGCTCCCCCACGAGCAGTACTTC. Its protein product is CASSSATGLPHEQYF. The complete variable domain, with remaining parts taken from reference TRBV28 and TRBJ2-7, reads DVKVTQSSRYLVKRTGEKVFLECVQDMDHENMFWYRQDPGLGLRLIYFSYDVKMKEKGDIPEGYSVSREKKERFSLILESASTNQTSMYLCASSSATGLPHEQYFGPGTRLTVT.

The rearrangement uses TRBV5-1 and TRBJ1-1, with 12 bases fitting TRBD1. The CDR3 contains 16 residues. Germline CDR1 is SGHRS and CDR2 is YFSETQ. The ends lost 3 bases at V and 3 bases at J; junction bases unmatched: 6. CDR3 loop: CASSWGQGALDTEAFF. The CDR3 DNA reads as TGCGCCAGCAGCTGGGGACAGGGGGCCTTGGACACTGAAGCTTTCTTT.

This chain connects TRBV11-2 to TRBJ2-2; D is unclear. The germline gives CDR1 SGHAT, CDR2 FQNNGV. This CDR3 comprises 14 residues. V lost 1 base and J lost 4, with 7 bases in between. CDR3 nucleotide sequence: TGTGCCAGCAGCTTAGTCGGTCCCACCGGGGAGCTGTTTTTT. This encodes CASSLVGPTGELFF.

V and J are TRBV19 and TRBJ2-5; no definite D call. CDR1 and CDR2 (germline): LNHDA, SQIVND (reference sequence). V lost 4 bases and J 4 bases, leaving 7 bases between the germline ends. The CDR3 extends over 12 amino acids. The CDR3 region is CASSTGGETQYF. The CDR3 nucleotides are TGTGCCAGTAGTACCGGCGGAGAGACCCAGTACTTC.

V is TRBV18 and J is TRBJ1-5, with TRBD1 matching over 8 bases. Trimming took 2 bases from V and 0 from J; bases not matched to a gene: 9. CDR3 length: 18 amino acids. The germline V gene encodes CDR1 KGHSH and CDR2 LQKENI. The CDR3 bases are TGTGCCAGCTCACCAAGAAGGACAGGGAATTATAGCAATCAGCCCCAGCATTTT. It codes for CASSPRRTGNYSNQPQHF.

This clone is a singleton in its sample. The chain combines TRBV2 with TRBJ2-5; 9 bases line up with TRBD2. The germline V gene has CDR1 SNHLY and CDR2 FYNNEI. The CDR3 covers 14 residues. Trimming removed 8 bases from V and 5 bases from J; junction bases left unmatched: 9. The CDR3 nucleotides are TGTGCCAGCTCTGAGGCGGGGGGGCCGGAGACCCAGTACTTC. Protein product: CASSEAGGPETQYF.

V gene TRBV7-2 combines with J gene TRBJ1-3, with 7 bases lining up with TRBD1. The CDR3 sequence is 14 residues long. Germline CDR1 SGHTA, CDR2 FQGNSA. With V trimmed by 6 bases and J by 2 bases, 4 bases remained unmatched. The CDR3, as DNA: TGTGCCAGCAGGCCCGACAGGGCTGGAAACACCATATATTTT. Translation gives CASRPDRAGNTIYF. The entire variable domain, with the rest obtained from reference TRBV7-2 and TRBJ1-3, is as follows: GAGVSQSPSNKVTEKGKDVELRCDPISGHTALYWYRQSLGQGLEFLIYFQGNSAPDKSGLPSDRFSAERTGGSVSTLTIQRTQQEDSAVYLCASRPDRAGNTIYFGEGSWLTVV.

The count of this clone is one. The rearrangement joins TRBV5-1 to TRBJ2-3; D perhaps matches TRBD2 (5 bases). The V and J ends lost 0 bases and 3 bases respectively, with 11 bases between them. The germline CDR1 and CDR2 sequences are SGHRS and YFSETQ. This CDR3 has 15 residues. CDR3 bases: TGCGCCAGCAGCTTGGGGACTTCCGGAACAGATACGCAGTATTTT. It encodes CASSLGTSGTDTQYF.

V usage is TRBV5-1 and J usage is TRBJ1-5, with 7 bases fitting TRBD1. Unmatched junction bases numbered 8, after V lost 0 bases and J lost 2 bases. This CDR3 has 17 residues. Germline CDR1 is SGHRS and CDR2 is YFSETQ. CDR3 in amino acids: CASSLGTGIGGNQPQHF. The CDR3 coding sequence is TGCGCCAGCAGCTTGGGGACAGGTATTGGTGGCAATCAGCCCCAGCATTTT.

The rearrangement links TRBV7-9 to TRBJ2-6, with D possibly being TRBD1 (6 bases). V lost 4 bases and J 4 bases, leaving 11 bases between the germline ends. The CDR3 consists of 15 residues. Per germline, CDR1 SEHNR and CDR2 FQNEAQ (reference sequence). The CDR3 sequence: CASSSGQPGANVLTF. The CDR3 nucleotides are TGTGCCAGCAGCTCCGGACAGCCCGGGGCCAACGTCCTGACTTTC.